Below, one T cell receptor beta chain is given with its context. There are 16 residues in the CDR3. CDR1 and CDR2 (germline): KGHSH, LQKENI. V lost 4 bases, J lost 0 bases, and 16 bases lay in between. These data originate in a study of technical replicates of blood from a handful of donors. The data were produced by immunoSEQ multiplex PCR, yet TCRdb's version contains in-frame clones alone and is incomplete. The repertoire includes under 100,000 clones, about 96% of them detected once, and just over 0.3% sits in the top ten. This TCR derives from a human donor in good health. The chain employs TRBV18 and TRBJ2-7, with a possible D match to TRBD1 (5 bases). The sequencing input was T cells isolated from PBMCs. CDR3 in amino acids: CASSLLAGPSSYEQYF. In DNA, the CDR3 is TGTGCCAGCTCACTATTAGCAGGGCCAAGCTCCTACGAGCAGTACTTC.